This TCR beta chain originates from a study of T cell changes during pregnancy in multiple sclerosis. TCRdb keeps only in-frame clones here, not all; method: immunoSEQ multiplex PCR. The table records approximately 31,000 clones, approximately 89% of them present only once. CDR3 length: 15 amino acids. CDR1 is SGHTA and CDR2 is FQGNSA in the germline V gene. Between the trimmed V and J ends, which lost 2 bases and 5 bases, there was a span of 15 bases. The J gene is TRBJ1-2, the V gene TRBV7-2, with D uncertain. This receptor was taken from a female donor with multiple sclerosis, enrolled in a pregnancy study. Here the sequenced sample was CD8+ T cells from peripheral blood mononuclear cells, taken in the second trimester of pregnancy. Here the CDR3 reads CASSLWSDGLYGYTF. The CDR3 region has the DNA TGTGCCAGCAGCTTATGGTCAGACGGACTTTATGGCTACACCTTC.